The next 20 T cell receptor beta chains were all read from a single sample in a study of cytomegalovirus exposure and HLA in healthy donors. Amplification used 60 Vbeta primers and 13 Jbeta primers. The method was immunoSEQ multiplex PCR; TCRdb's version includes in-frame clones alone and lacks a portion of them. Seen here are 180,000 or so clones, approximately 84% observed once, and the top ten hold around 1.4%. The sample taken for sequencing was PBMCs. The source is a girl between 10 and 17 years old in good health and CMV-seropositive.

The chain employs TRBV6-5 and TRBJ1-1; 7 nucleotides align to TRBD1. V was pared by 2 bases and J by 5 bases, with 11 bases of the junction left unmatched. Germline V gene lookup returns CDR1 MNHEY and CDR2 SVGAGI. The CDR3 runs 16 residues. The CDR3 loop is CASSYGLGGFRTEAFF. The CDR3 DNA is TGTGCCAGCAGTTACGGATTAGGGGGCTTTCGGACTGAAGCTTTCTTT.

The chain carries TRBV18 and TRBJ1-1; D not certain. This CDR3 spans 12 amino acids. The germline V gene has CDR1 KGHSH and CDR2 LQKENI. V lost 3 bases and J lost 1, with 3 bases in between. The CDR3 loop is CASSPRNTEAFF. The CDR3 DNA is TGTGCCAGCTCACCTCGGAACACTGAAGCTTTCTTT.

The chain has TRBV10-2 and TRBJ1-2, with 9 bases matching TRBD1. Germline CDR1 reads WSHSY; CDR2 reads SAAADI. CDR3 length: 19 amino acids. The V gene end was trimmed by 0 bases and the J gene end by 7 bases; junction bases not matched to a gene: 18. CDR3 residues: CASSESTLIRDRERAGYTF. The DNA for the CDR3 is TGCGCCAGCAGTGAGTCGACGCTTATCCGGGACAGGGAGAGGGCTGGCTACACCTTC.

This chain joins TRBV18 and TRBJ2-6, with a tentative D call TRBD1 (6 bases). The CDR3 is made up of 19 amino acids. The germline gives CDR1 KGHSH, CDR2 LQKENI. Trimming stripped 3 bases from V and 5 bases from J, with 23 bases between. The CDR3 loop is CASSPEKDRQLWRANVLTF. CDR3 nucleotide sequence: TGTGCCAGCTCACCGGAGAAGGACAGACAACTCTGGAGGGCCAACGTCCTGACTTTC.

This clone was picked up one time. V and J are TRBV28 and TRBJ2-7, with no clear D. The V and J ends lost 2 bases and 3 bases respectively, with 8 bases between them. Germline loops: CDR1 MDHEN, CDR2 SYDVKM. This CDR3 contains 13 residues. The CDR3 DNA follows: TGTGCCAGCAGTTTAGCTGGCAGCTACGAGCAGTACTTC. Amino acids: CASSLAGSYEQYF.

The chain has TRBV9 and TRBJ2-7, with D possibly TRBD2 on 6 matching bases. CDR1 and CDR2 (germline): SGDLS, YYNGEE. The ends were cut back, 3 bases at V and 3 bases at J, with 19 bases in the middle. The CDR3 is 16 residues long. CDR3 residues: CASSAQEGRAFYEQYF. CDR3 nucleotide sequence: TGTGCCAGCAGCGCCCAGGAGGGACGCGCCTTCTACGAGCAGTACTTC.

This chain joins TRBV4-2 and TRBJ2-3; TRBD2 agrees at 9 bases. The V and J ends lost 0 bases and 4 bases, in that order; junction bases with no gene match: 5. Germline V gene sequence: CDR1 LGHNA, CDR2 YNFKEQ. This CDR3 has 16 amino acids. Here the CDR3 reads CASSQEIASGADTQYF. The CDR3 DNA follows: TGTGCCAGCAGCCAAGAAATCGCTAGCGGGGCAGATACGCAGTATTTT.

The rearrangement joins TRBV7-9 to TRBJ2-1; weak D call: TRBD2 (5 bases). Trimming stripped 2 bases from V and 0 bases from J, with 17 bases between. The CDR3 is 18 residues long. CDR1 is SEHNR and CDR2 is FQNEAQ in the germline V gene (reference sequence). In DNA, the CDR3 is TGTGCCAGCAGCTTAATGCGAGCGGCGGGTAGCTCCTACAATGAGCAGTTCTTC. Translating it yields CASSLMRAAGSSYNEQFF.

The CDR3 sequence is CASSYSTGGRTEAFF. CDR3 bases: TGTGCCAGCAGTTACTCGACAGGGGGGCGGACTGAAGCTTTCTTT. The chain combines TRBV6-5 with TRBJ1-1; TRBD1 matches 9 bases. The CDR3 is made up of 15 amino acids. V was clipped by 0 bases and J by 5 bases; unmatched bases: 4. In germline, CDR1 is MNHEY, CDR2 SVGAGI.

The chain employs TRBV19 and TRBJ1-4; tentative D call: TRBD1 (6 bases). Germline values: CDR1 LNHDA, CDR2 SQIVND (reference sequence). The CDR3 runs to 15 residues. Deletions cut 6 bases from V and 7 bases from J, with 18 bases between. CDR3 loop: CASRNTGMFAEKLFF. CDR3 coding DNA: TGTGCCAGTAGGAATACAGGGATGTTCGCTGAAAAACTGTTTTTT.

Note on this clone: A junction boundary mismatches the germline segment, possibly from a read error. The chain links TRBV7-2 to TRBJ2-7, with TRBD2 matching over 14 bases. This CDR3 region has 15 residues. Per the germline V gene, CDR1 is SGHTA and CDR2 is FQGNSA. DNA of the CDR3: TGTGCCAGCAGCTATCAGTCGGGACTAGCGGGAGCGAATCACTTC. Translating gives CASSYQSGLAGANHF.

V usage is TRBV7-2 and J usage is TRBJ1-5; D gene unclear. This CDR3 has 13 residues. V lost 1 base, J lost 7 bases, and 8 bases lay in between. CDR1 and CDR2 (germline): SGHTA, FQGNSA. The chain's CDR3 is CASSLDGFQPQHF. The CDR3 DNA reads TGTGCCAGCAGCTTAGACGGGTTCCAGCCCCAGCATTTT.

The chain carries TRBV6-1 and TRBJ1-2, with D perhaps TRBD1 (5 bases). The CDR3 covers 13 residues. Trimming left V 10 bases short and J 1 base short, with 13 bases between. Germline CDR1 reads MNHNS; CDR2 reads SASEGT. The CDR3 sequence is CATADNFNYGYTF. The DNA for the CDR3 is TGTGCCACCGCGGACAATTTTAACTATGGCTACACCTTC.

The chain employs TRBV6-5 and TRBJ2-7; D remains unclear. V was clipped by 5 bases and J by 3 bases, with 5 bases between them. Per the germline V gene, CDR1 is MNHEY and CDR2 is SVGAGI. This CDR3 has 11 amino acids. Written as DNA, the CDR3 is TGTGCCAGCAGTAATAGCTACGAGCAGTACTTC. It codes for CASSNSYEQYF.

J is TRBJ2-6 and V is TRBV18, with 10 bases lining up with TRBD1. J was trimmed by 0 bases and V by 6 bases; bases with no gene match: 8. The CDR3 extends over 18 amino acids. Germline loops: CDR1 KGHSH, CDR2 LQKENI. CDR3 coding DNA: TGTGCCAGCTCCTGGGTGACAGGGGGCTTCTCTGGGGCCAACGTCCTGACTTTC. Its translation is CASSWVTGGFSGANVLTF.

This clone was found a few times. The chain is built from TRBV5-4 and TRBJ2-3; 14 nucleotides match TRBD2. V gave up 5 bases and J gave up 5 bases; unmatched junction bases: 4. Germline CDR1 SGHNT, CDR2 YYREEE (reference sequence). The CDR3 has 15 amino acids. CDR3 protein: CASSFGLAGGDTQYF. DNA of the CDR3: TGTGCCAGCAGTTTCGGACTAGCGGGAGGAGATACGCAGTATTTT. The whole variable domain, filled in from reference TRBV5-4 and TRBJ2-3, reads ETGVTQSPTHLIKTRGQQVTLRCSSQSGHNTVSWYQQALGQGPQFIFQYYREEENGRGNFPPRFSGLQFPNYSSELNVNALELDDSALYLCASSFGLAGGDTQYFGPGTRLTVL.

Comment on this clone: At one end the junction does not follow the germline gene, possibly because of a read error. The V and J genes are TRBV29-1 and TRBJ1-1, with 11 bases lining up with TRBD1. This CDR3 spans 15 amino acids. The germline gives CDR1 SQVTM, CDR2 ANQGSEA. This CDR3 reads CSVEGTGGRNTEAFF. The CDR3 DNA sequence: TGCAGCGTCGAAGGGACAGGGGGGAGGAACACTGAAGCTTTCTTT. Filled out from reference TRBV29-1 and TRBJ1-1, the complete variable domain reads SAVISQKPSRDICQRGTSLTIQCQVDSQVTMMFWYRQQPGQSLTLIATANQGSEATYESGFVIDKFPISRPNLTFSTLTVSNMSPEDSSIYLCSVEGTGGRNTEAFFGQGTRLTVV.

The CDR3 here is CASSGRGEIQETQYF. The CDR3 DNA follows: TGTGCCAGCTCAGGTCGCGGGGAAATCCAAGAGACCCAGTACTTC. The V call is TRBV13, the J call TRBJ2-5; D possibly corresponds to TRBD2 (6 bases). This CDR3 comprises 15 residues. Trimming left V 8 bases short and J 1 base short, with 17 bases between. Germline V gene sequence: CDR1 PRHDT, CDR2 FYEKMQ (reference sequence). Combining the CDR3 with reference TRBV13 and TRBJ2-5 gives the whole variable domain AAGVIQSPRHLIKEKRETATLKCYPIPRHDTVYWYQQGPGQDPQFLISFYEKMQSDKGSIPDRFSAQQFSDYHSELNMSSLELGDSALYFCASSGRGEIQETQYFGPGTRLLVL.

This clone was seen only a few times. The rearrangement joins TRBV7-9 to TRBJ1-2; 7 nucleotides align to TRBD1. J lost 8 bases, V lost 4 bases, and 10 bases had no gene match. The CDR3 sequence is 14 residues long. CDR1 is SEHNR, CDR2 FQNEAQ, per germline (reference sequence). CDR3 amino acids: CASSSRRGRRGYTF. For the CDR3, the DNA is TGTGCCAGCAGCTCACGGAGGGGGCGAAGGGGCTACACCTTC.

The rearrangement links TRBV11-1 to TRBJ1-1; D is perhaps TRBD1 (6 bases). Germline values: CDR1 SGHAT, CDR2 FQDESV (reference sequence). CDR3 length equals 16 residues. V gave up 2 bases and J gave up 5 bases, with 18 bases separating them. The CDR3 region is CASSLLRRGRGTEAFF. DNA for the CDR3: TGTGCCAGCAGCTTATTACGGAGGGGGAGGGGGACTGAAGCTTTCTTT.